These T cell receptor beta chains were read from a single sample in a study of shared clonotypes between healthy human individuals. TCRdb's copy holds only in-frame clones and misses some; the assay was immunoSEQ multiplex PCR. The data contain hundreds of thousands of clones, around 96% of them seen just once; the ten biggest clones take up approximately 0.12%. Sequencing input: naive CD8+ T cells sorted from blood. The source of these receptors is a woman in her 30s in good health. CDR3s include the opening cysteine and the closing phenylalanine or tryptophan. The D gene is left open where the match is weak. Size tells how often a clone was seen (once, few, many) or the class of an expanded clone, and some rows leave it out.

>TRBJ2-3|TRBV11-2|-|TRBD2
TGTGCCAGCAGCTTAGTCCCTAGCGGGACTACAGATACGCAGTATTTT
CASSLVPSGTTDTQYF
>TRBJ2-7|TRBV29-1|-|TRBD2
TGCAGCGTTGAAACTAGCGGGAGCTCCTACGAGCAGTACTTC
CSVETSGSSYEQYF
>TRBJ2-7|TRBV13|-|-
TGTGCCAGCAGCCTCGCGGTTAGCTCCTACGAGCAGTACTTC
CASSLAVSSYEQYF
>TRBJ2-1|TRBV13|-|TRBD2
TGTGCCAGCAGCTTAGGACAAGCGGGAGAAGTCGACAATGAGCAGTTCTTC
CASSLGQAGEVDNEQFF
>TRBJ2-3|TRBV9|-|TRBD2
TGTGCCAGCAGCGCAGGTAGCGGGATCGATACGCAGTATTTT
CASSAGSGIDTQYF
>TRBJ1-2|TRBV19|-|-
TGTGCCAGTAGTTCCTTAGGCCCCTGGGGCTACACCTTC
CASSSLGPWGYTF
>TRBJ1-1|TRBV4-2|-|-
TGTGCCAGCAGCCGCAACAAGAACACTGAAGCTTTCTTT
CASSRNKNTEAFF
>TRBJ2-7|TRBV19|once|-
TGTGCCAGCCGCGAGTTTAGCGGTTCCTACGAGCAGTACTTC
CASREFSGSYEQYF
>TRBJ2-5|TRBV28|once|TRBD2
TGTGCCAGCAGTTTCTCTCTAGCGGGAGGGGACCAAGAGACCCAGTACTTC
CASSFSLAGGDQETQYF
>TRBJ2-7|TRBV7-2|-|-
TGTGCCAGCAGCCCCAGCTCCTACGAGCAGTACTTC
CASSPSSYEQYF
>TRBJ2-4|TRBV27|-|TRBD1
TGTGCCAGCAGTCTACAGGGACAGGGAAAGAACATTCAGTACTTC
CASSLQGQGKNIQYF
>TRBJ2-2|TRBV7-9|once|-
TGTGCCAGCAGCCCCAGGGGCCCGGACACCGGGGAGCTGTTTTTT
CASSPRGPDTGELFF
>TRBJ2-7|TRBV30|-|-
TGTGCCTGGAGTGTACTGCAGGGGCCCTACGAGCAGTACTTC
CAWSVLQGPYEQYF
>TRBJ2-2|TRBV2|once|-
TGTGCCAGCAGTCGGTCGACCGGGGAGCTGTTTTTT
CASSRSTGELFF
>TRBJ2-7|TRBV2|-|-
TGTGCCAGCAGGTCCTACGAGCAGTACTTC
CASRSYEQYF
>TRBJ1-1|TRBV13|-|TRBD1
TGTGCCAGCAGCCTAAGACAGGGAGGCACTGAAGCTTTCTTT
CASSLRQGGTEAFF
>TRBJ2-5|TRBV27|once|TRBD2
TGTGCCAGCAGTTTGGGCGGGAGTCTCCTGGAGACCCAGTACTTC
CASSLGGSLLETQYF
>TRBJ2-5|TRBV27|-|-
TGTGCCAGCAGGGGGACCTGGGGGACCCAGTACTTC
CASRGTWGTQYF
>TRBJ2-5|TRBV2|-|TRBD1
TGTGCCAGCAGTGCGGGACAGGGGAACCAAGAGACCCAGTACTTC
CASSAGQGNQETQYF
>TRBJ2-2|TRBV9|-|-
TGTGCCAGCAGCGTTAGTACCGGGGAGCTGTTTTTT
CASSVSTGELFF
>TRBJ2-1|TRBV19|-|-
TGTGCCAGTAGCCCCACTCTATCCTACACACCCTACAATGAGCAGTTCTTC
CASSPTLSYTPYNEQFF
>TRBJ1-1|TRBV28|once|-
TGTGCCAGCACTAAACGGTCAATGAACACTGAAGCTTTCTTT
CASTKRSMNTEAFF
>TRBJ2-4|TRBV6-5|once|TRBD2
TGTGCCACTCCGAGCGGGACCAAAAACATTCAGTACTTC
CATPSGTKNIQYF
>TRBJ2-2|TRBV9|-|-
TGTGCCAGCAGCGGGACCGCCGGGGAGCTGTTTTTT
CASSGTAGELFF
>TRBJ2-1|TRBV28|-|-
TGTGCCAGCAGCTTTGATGGGTCAGAGCAGTTCTTC
CASSFDGSEQFF
>TRBJ2-7|TRBV11-2|-|-
TGTGCCAGCAGCCTTCCCGGAATCTACGAGCAGTACTTC
CASSLPGIYEQYF
>TRBJ1-1|TRBV28|-|-
TGTGCCAGCGCAGACTACACTGAAGCTTTCTTT
CASADYTEAFF
>TRBJ2-7|TRBV7-9|-|-
TGTGCCAGCAGCTTAGTTGCGGGTCGATCCTACGAGCAGTACTTC
CASSLVAGRSYEQYF
>TRBJ2-7|TRBV28|once|TRBD2
TGTGCCAGCAGCCCTATTCTAGCGGGACTCTACGAGCAGTACTTC
CASSPILAGLYEQYF
>TRBJ2-5|TRBV27|-|TRBD2
TGTGCCAGCAGTTTGACTAGCGGGCAAGAGACCCAGTACTTC
CASSLTSGQETQYF
>TRBJ2-2|TRBV6-5|-|-
TGTGCCAGCAGTTACGTGGAGGGTGGCGGGGAGCTGTTTTTT
CASSYVEGGGELFF
>TRBJ2-1|TRBV28|-|-
TGTGCCAGCAGCCGTAATGAGCAGTTCTTC
CASSRNEQFF